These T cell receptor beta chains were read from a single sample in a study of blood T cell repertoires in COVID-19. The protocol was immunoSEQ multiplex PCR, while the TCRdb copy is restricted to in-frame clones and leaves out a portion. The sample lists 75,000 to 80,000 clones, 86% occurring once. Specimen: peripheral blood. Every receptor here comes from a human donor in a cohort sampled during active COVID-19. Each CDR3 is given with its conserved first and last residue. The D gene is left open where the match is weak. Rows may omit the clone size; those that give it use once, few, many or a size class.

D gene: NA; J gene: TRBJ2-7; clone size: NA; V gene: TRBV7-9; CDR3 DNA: TGTGCCAGCAGCCTTGAGTCGTACTACGAGCAGTACTTC; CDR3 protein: CASSLESYYEQYF
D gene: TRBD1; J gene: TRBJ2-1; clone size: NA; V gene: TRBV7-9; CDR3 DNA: TGTGCCAGCAGCCCCCGACCGACAGGGATCGGTTACAATGAGCAGTTCTTC; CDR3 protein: CASSPRPTGIGYNEQFF
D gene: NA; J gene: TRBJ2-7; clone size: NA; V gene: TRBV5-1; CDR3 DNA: TGCGCCAGCAGCATCCAACAGGGCCACGCCTACGAGCAGTACTTC; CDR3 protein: CASSIQQGHAYEQYF
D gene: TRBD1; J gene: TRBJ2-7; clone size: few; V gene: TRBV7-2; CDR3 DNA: TGTGCCAGCAGCTCCCCGGACAGGGGCCTCAACGAGCAGTACTTC; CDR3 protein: CASSSPDRGLNEQYF
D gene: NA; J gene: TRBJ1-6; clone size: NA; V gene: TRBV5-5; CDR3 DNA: TGTGCCAGCAGCTTGGGCCCCGGACAGAATAATTCACCCCTCCACTTT; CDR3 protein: CASSLGPGQNNSPLHF
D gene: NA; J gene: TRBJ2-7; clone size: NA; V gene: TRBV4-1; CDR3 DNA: TGCGCCAGCAGCCAAGGGGTGCAACTAGCCGGGTCCTACGAGCAGTACTTC; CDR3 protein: CASSQGVQLAGSYEQYF
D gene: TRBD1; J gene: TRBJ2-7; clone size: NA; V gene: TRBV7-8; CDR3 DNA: TGTGCCAGCAGCTTAGCCCGGACAGGGGCGGAAGAGCAGTACTTC; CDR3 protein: CASSLARTGAEEQYF
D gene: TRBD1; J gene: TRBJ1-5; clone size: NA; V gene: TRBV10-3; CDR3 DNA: TGTGCCATCAGTGAGTCGCGGACAGGGGCCACCAATCAGCCCCAGCATTTT; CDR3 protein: CAISESRTGATNQPQHF
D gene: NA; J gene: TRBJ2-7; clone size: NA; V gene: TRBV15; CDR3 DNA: TGTGCCACCAGCGGGAGCTACGAGCAGTACTTC; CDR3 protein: CATSGSYEQYF
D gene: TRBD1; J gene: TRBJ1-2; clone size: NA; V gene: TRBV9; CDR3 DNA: TGTGCCAGCAGCGTTGGGACAGGGAAGATCTATGGCTACACCTTC; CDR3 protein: CASSVGTGKIYGYTF
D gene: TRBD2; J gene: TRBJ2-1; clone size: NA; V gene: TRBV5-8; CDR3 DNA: TGTGCCAGCAGCGGGCGGGGAGCGGGAGGGTGGAATGAGCAGTTCTTC; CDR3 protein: CASSGRGAGGWNEQFF
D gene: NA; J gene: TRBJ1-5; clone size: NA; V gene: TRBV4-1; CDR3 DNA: TGCGCCAGCAGCCAAGGTGGTGGGGGCAGGATGCAGCCCCAGCATTTT; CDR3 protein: CASSQGGGGRMQPQHF
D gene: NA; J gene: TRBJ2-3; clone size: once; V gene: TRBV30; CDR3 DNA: TGTGCCTGGAGAGGGGTAGGGATTAAGACAGATACGCAGTATTTT; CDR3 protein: CAWRGVGIKTDTQYF
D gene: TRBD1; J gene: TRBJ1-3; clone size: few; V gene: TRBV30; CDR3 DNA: TGTGCCTGGAGTGTGTCTATAGGACAGGGAGGAACCATATATTTT; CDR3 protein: CAWSVSIGQGGTIYF
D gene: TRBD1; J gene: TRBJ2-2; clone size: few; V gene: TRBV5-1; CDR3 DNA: TGCGCCAGCAGCTGGGACAGATTGACCGGGGAGCTGTTTTTT; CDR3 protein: CASSWDRLTGELFF
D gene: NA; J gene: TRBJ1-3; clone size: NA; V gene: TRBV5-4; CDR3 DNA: TGTGCCAGTTCGACCCGGGGATCTGGAAACACCATATATTTT; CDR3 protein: CASSTRGSGNTIYF
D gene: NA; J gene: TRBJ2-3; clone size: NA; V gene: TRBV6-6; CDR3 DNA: TGTGCCAGCAGTTACGACAGTCGGGTAGATACGCAGTATTTT; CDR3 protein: CASSYDSRVDTQYF
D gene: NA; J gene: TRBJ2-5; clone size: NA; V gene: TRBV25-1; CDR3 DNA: TGTGCCAGCAGTGATCTCGGGCAGCCCGGGGGGACCCAGTACTTC; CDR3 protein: CASSDLGQPGGTQYF
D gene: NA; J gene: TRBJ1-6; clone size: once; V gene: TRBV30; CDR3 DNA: TGTGCCTGGAGTGTAAGGCCAGCGCGGGTACGGGATTCACCCCTCCACTTT; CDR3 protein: CAWSVRPARVRDSPLHF
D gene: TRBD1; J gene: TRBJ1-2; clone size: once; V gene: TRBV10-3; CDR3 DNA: TGTGCCATCAGTTTCTCCGGGACAGGGGGCAATGGCTACACCTTC; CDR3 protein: CAISFSGTGGNGYTF
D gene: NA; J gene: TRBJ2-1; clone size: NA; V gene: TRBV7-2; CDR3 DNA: TGTGCCAGCAGCCAGGCAGGGTTTGGGGTTTTGTATGAGCAGTTCTTC; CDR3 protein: CASSQAGFGVLYEQFF
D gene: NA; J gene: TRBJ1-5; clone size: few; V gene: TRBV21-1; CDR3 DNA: TGTGCCAGCACCGAGAGGAAGGACAGGGGAAATCAGCCCCAGCATTTT; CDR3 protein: CASTERKDRGNQPQHF
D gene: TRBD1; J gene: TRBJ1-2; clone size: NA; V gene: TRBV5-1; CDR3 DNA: TGCGCCAGCAGCTCTCCAGGGGGTTCGGGCTACACCTTC; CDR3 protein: CASSSPGGSGYTF
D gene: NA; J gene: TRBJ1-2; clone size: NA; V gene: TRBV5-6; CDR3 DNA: TGTGCCAGCAGCTCCCCGGCTAACTATGGCTACACCTTC; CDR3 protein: CASSSPANYGYTF
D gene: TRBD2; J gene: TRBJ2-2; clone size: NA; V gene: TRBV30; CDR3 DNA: TGTGCCTGGAGTCGTGCGGGGGGGACAAACACCGGGGAGCTGTTTTTT; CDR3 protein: CAWSRAGGTNTGELFF
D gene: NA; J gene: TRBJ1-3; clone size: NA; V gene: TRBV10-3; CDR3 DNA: TGTGCCATCAGTGACGAGGGAGTCATCGGAAACACCATATATTTT; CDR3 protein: CAISDEGVIGNTIYF
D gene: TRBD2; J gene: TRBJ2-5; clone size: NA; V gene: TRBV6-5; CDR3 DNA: TGTGCCAGCAGTCGGACTAGCGGCCAAGAGACCCAGTACTTC; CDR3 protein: CASSRTSGQETQYF